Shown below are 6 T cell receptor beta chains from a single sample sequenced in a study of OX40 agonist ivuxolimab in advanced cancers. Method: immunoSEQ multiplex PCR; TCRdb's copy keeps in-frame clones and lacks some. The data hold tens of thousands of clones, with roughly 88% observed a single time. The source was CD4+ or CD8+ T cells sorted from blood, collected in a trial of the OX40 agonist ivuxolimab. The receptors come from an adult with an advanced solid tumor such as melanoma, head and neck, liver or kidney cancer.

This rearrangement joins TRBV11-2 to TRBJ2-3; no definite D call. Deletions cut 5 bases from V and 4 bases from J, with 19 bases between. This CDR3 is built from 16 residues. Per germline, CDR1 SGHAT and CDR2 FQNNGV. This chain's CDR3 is CASSETRSLYADTQYF. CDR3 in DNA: TGTGCCAGCAGCGAAACCCGGTCCCTATATGCAGATACGCAGTATTTT.

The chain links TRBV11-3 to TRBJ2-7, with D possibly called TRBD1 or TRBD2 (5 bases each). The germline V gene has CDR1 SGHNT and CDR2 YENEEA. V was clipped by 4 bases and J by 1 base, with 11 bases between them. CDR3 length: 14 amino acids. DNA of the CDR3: TGTGCCAGCAGCTCAGGGACGGGTTCCTACGAGCAGTACTTC. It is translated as CASSSGTGSYEQYF. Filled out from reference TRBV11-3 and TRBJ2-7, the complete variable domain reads EAGVVQSPRYKIIEKKQPVAFWCNPISGHNTLYWYLQNLGQGPELLIRYENEEAVDDSQLPKDRFSAERLKGVDSTLKIQPAELGDSAVYLCASSSGTGSYEQYFGPGTRLTVT.

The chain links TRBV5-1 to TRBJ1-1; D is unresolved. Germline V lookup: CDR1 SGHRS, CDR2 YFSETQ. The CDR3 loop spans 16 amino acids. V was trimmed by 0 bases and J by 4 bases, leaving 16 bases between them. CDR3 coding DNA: TGCGCCAGCAGCTTGGAAGGGTACCGCTTGAGCACTGAAGCTTTCTTT. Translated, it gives CASSLEGYRLSTEAFF.

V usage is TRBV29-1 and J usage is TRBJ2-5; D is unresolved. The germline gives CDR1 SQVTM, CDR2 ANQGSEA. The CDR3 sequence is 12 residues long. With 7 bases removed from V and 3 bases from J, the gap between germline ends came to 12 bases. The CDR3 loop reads CSGNRDKETQYF. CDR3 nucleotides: TGCAGCGGGAACAGAGATAAAGAGACCCAGTACTTC.

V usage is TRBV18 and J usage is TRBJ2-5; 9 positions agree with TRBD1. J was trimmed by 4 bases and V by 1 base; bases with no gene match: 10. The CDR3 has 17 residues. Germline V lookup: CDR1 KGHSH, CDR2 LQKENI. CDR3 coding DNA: TGTGCCAGCTCACCACTGGGACAGGGAGCTGGAGGAGAGACCCAGTACTTC. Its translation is CASSPLGQGAGGETQYF.

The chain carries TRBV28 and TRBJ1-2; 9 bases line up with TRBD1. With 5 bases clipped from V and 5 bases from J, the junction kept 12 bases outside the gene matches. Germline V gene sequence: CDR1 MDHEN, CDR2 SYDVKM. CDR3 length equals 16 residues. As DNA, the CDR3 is TGTGCCAGCAGTAGGGGGCCGGACAGGGGAAGGTATGGCTACACCTTC. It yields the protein CASSRGPDRGRYGYTF.